A selection of T cell receptor beta chains follows, all from one sample in a study of CD8 T cells in Susac syndrome. TCRdb processed the immunoSEQ multiplex PCR reads anew with MiXCR; each CDR3 protein has one entry. The sample includes 65,000 to 85,000 distinct CDR3 sequences, about 93% seen only once; the top ten take roughly 0.45%. Sequencing input: CD8+ T cells from PBMCs. The source of these receptors is a human donor with Susac syndrome. The CDR3 runs from the conserved cysteine through the conserved F or W. Each record gives: CDR3 protein, CDR3 DNA, J gene, D gene, V gene, clone size. D genes are given only for firm matches. For some rows the clone size is stated as once, few or many, or as a class when expanded; others skip it.

CDR3aa: CASTRTGGNSEAFF
CDR3nt: TGTGCCAGCACTCGAACCGGGGGTAACTCTGAAGCTTTCTTT
j_gene: TRBJ1-1
d_gene: -
v_gene: TRBV25-1
abundance: -

CDR3aa: CASSLDLRTGLTGANVLTF
CDR3nt: TGCGCCAGCAGCCTCGACTTGCGGACAGGGCTTACTGGGGCCAACGTCCTGACTTTC
j_gene: TRBJ2-6
d_gene: TRBD1
v_gene: TRBV4-3
abundance: -

CDR3aa: CASSPMGRPNGAKNIQYF
CDR3nt: TGTGCCAGCAGCCCCATGGGAAGACCGAATGGGGCCAAAAACATTCAGTACTTC
j_gene: TRBJ2-4
d_gene: -
v_gene: TRBV3-1
abundance: -

CDR3aa: CSARDRVNDQPQHF
CDR3nt: TGCAGTGCTAGGGACAGGGTCAACGATCAGCCCCAGCATTTT
j_gene: TRBJ1-5
d_gene: TRBD1
v_gene: TRBV20-1
abundance: -

CDR3aa: CASSHMPGQNNEQFF
CDR3nt: TGTGCCAGCAGCCACATGCCGGGACAGAACAATGAGCAGTTCTTC
j_gene: TRBJ2-1
d_gene: TRBD1
v_gene: TRBV3-1
abundance: -

CDR3aa: CASSPPEGRKITPLHF
CDR3nt: TGTGCCAGCTCACCACCCGAGGGACGAAAGATAACACCCCTCCACTTT
j_gene: TRBJ1-6
d_gene: -
v_gene: TRBV18
abundance: -

CDR3aa: CASSFRHNEQFF
CDR3nt: TGTGCCAGCAGTTTCAGGCACAATGAGCAGTTCTTC
j_gene: TRBJ2-1
d_gene: -
v_gene: TRBV25-1
abundance: -

CDR3aa: CASRTSGTSGGEQYF
CDR3nt: TGTGCCAGCAGAACATCCGGGACTAGCGGGGGCGAGCAGTACTTC
j_gene: TRBJ2-7
d_gene: TRBD2
v_gene: TRBV2
abundance: once

CDR3aa: CASSLRGAQETQYF
CDR3nt: TGCGCCAGCAGTTTGCGGGGGGCCCAAGAGACCCAGTACTTC
j_gene: TRBJ2-5
d_gene: TRBD2
v_gene: TRBV23-1
abundance: -

CDR3aa: CASSQDPKREGLGRYEQYF
CDR3nt: TGTGCCAGCAGCCAAGATCCTAAGCGGGAGGGCCTGGGACGCTACGAGCAGTACTTC
j_gene: TRBJ2-7
d_gene: TRBD2
v_gene: TRBV3-1
abundance: -

CDR3aa: CASSRGGNQPQHF
CDR3nt: TGTGCCAGCAGCCGAGGGGGGAATCAGCCCCAGCATTTT
j_gene: TRBJ1-5
d_gene: -
v_gene: TRBV27
abundance: -

CDR3aa: CASSPGTTPYNEQFF
CDR3nt: TGTGCCAGCAGTCCCGGGACTACGCCCTACAATGAGCAGTTCTTC
j_gene: TRBJ2-1
d_gene: TRBD2
v_gene: TRBV27
abundance: -

CDR3aa: CASSHSSGLNSYNEQFF
CDR3nt: TGTGCCAGCAGCCATTCCAGCGGACTCAACTCCTACAATGAGCAGTTCTTC
j_gene: TRBJ2-1
d_gene: -
v_gene: TRBV14
abundance: -

CDR3aa: CASSHPLRDTQYF
CDR3nt: TGTGCCAGCAGTCACCCTCTCCGGGATACGCAGTATTTT
j_gene: TRBJ2-3
d_gene: -
v_gene: TRBV6-2/TRBV6-3
abundance: -

CDR3aa: CASSLNGGGGGDTQYF
CDR3nt: TGTGCCAGCAGCTTAAATGGTGGTGGGGGGGGAGATACGCAGTATTTT
j_gene: TRBJ2-3
d_gene: TRBD2
v_gene: TRBV7-3
abundance: once

CDR3aa: CSAGGWSADNEQFF
CDR3nt: TGCAGTGCCGGAGGTTGGAGCGCAGACAATGAGCAGTTCTTC
j_gene: TRBJ2-1
d_gene: -
v_gene: TRBV20-1
abundance: -

CDR3aa: CASSPRRVGRGSNNEQFF
CDR3nt: TGCGCCAGCAGCCCGCGGAGAGTAGGGCGGGGTAGTAACAATGAGCAGTTCTTC
j_gene: TRBJ2-1
d_gene: -
v_gene: TRBV5-1
abundance: few

CDR3aa: CSASRQPNYGYTF
CDR3nt: TGCAGTGCTAGCCGACAGCCTAACTATGGCTACACCTTC
j_gene: TRBJ1-2
d_gene: -
v_gene: TRBV20-1
abundance: -

CDR3aa: CASRRLAGDTQYF
CDR3nt: TGTGCCAGCAGAAGACTAGCGGGAGATACGCAGTATTTT
j_gene: TRBJ2-3
d_gene: TRBD2
v_gene: TRBV12-3/TRBV12-4
abundance: -

CDR3aa: CASSPLGLQETQYF
CDR3nt: TGCGCCAGCAGCCCCCTCGGGTTACAAGAGACCCAGTACTTC
j_gene: TRBJ2-5
d_gene: -
v_gene: TRBV5-1
abundance: -

CDR3aa: CASRLRGANVLTF
CDR3nt: TGTGCCAGCAGGCTCCGGGGGGCCAACGTCCTGACTTTC
j_gene: TRBJ2-6
d_gene: -
v_gene: TRBV12-3/TRBV12-4
abundance: once

CDR3aa: CASSIDRGGYGYTF
CDR3nt: TGTGCCAGTAGTATAGACAGGGGTGGCTATGGCTACACCTTC
j_gene: TRBJ1-2
d_gene: -
v_gene: TRBV19
abundance: -

CDR3aa: CASSLGLEAFF
CDR3nt: TGTGCCAGCAGCCTCGGGCTTGAAGCTTTCTTT
j_gene: TRBJ1-1
d_gene: -
v_gene: TRBV7-8
abundance: -

CDR3aa: CASSPGRAYEQYF
CDR3nt: TGTGCCAGCAGTCCGGGACGGGCCTACGAGCAGTACTTC
j_gene: TRBJ2-7
d_gene: -
v_gene: TRBV25-1
abundance: few

CDR3aa: CASSPGGYEQYF
CDR3nt: TGCGCCAGCAGCCCGGGCGGCTACGAGCAGTACTTC
j_gene: TRBJ2-7
d_gene: -
v_gene: TRBV5-1
abundance: few

CDR3aa: CASSPVTGVTLNSYEQYF
CDR3nt: TGCGCCAGCAGCCCGGTCACTGGGGTGACCCTCAACTCCTACGAGCAGTACTTC
j_gene: TRBJ2-7
d_gene: -
v_gene: TRBV5-1
abundance: -

CDR3aa: CASSIGISSYNEQFF
CDR3nt: TGTGCCAGCTCAATAGGCATTTCTTCCTACAATGAGCAGTTCTTC
j_gene: TRBJ2-1
d_gene: -
v_gene: TRBV6-2/TRBV6-3
abundance: once

CDR3aa: CSAGRTNAEQFF
CDR3nt: TGCAGTGCTGGCCGGACTAATGCTGAGCAGTTCTTC
j_gene: TRBJ2-1
d_gene: -
v_gene: TRBV20-1
abundance: -

CDR3aa: CASSLTGGPGSYNEQFF
CDR3nt: TGCGCCAGCAGCTTGACGGGAGGGCCTGGCTCCTACAATGAGCAGTTCTTC
j_gene: TRBJ2-1
d_gene: TRBD2
v_gene: TRBV5-1
abundance: -

CDR3aa: CASSPVRQGNYGYTF
CDR3nt: TGCGCCAGCAGCCCCGTAAGACAGGGGAACTATGGCTACACCTTC
j_gene: TRBJ1-2
d_gene: TRBD1
v_gene: TRBV4-1
abundance: -

CDR3aa: CASSTPPGLAGGETQYF
CDR3nt: TGCGCCAGCAGCACACCACCGGGACTAGCGGGCGGAGAGACCCAGTACTTC
j_gene: TRBJ2-5
d_gene: TRBD2
v_gene: TRBV5-1
abundance: -

CDR3aa: CSAATSGGAYLDTQYF
CDR3nt: TGCAGTGCTGCTACTAGCGGGGGGGCCTATTTAGATACGCAGTATTTT
j_gene: TRBJ2-3
d_gene: TRBD2
v_gene: TRBV20-1
abundance: -

CDR3aa: CATSKQNTGELFF
CDR3nt: TGTGCCACCAGCAAACAGAACACCGGGGAGCTGTTTTTT
j_gene: TRBJ2-2
d_gene: -
v_gene: TRBV15
abundance: -

CDR3aa: CASSLASIWTSGTNEQFF
CDR3nt: TGTGCCAGCAGCTTAGCGTCCATATGGACTAGCGGGACGAATGAGCAGTTCTTC
j_gene: TRBJ2-1
d_gene: TRBD2
v_gene: TRBV7-8
abundance: once

CDR3aa: CASSLPTGRYEKLFF
CDR3nt: TGTGCCAGCAGCTTACCGACAGGGCGATATGAAAAACTGTTTTTT
j_gene: TRBJ1-4
d_gene: TRBD1
v_gene: TRBV7-2
abundance: -

CDR3aa: CASSELAEVQETQYF
CDR3nt: TGTGCCAGCAGCGAACTAGCGGAGGTTCAAGAGACCCAGTACTTC
j_gene: TRBJ2-5
d_gene: TRBD2
v_gene: TRBV7-9
abundance: -

CDR3aa: CASSPQGDTGELFF
CDR3nt: TGTGCCAGCAGCCCACAGGGTGACACCGGGGAGCTGTTTTTT
j_gene: TRBJ2-2
d_gene: -
v_gene: TRBV6-4
abundance: -

CDR3aa: CASSLAPFARTSRQAGYEQYF
CDR3nt: TGTGCCAGCAGCTTAGCGCCTTTCGCTCGGACTAGCAGGCAAGCAGGATACGAGCAGTACTTC
j_gene: TRBJ2-7
d_gene: TRBD2
v_gene: TRBV11-1
abundance: -

CDR3aa: CASSSGLNSGNTIYF
CDR3nt: TGTGCCAGCAGCTCGGGACTCAACTCTGGAAACACCATATATTTT
j_gene: TRBJ1-3
d_gene: -
v_gene: TRBV7-8
abundance: -

CDR3aa: CASSPAGTGMNTEAFF
CDR3nt: TGTGCCAGCTCACCAGCCGGGACAGGGATGAACACTGAAGCTTTCTTT
j_gene: TRBJ1-1
d_gene: TRBD1
v_gene: TRBV18
abundance: -

CDR3aa: CSARQGARHQVRFF
CDR3nt: TGCAGTGCTAGACAGGGGGCGCGGCACCAGGTTCGGTTCTTC
j_gene: TRBJ2-1
d_gene: TRBD1
v_gene: TRBV20-1
abundance: -

CDR3aa: CASSPTQSSDTQYF
CDR3nt: TGTGCCAGCAGTCCGACCCAGTCGTCCGATACGCAGTATTTT
j_gene: TRBJ2-3
d_gene: -
v_gene: TRBV12-3/TRBV12-4
abundance: -

CDR3aa: CASSIFANSNQPQHF
CDR3nt: TGTGCCAGTAGTATCTTTGCGAATAGCAATCAGCCCCAGCATTTT
j_gene: TRBJ1-5
d_gene: -
v_gene: TRBV19
abundance: -

CDR3aa: CASRAGTGSYEQYF
CDR3nt: TGTGCCAGCAGAGCCGGGACAGGGTCATACGAGCAGTACTTC
j_gene: TRBJ2-7
d_gene: TRBD1
v_gene: TRBV2
abundance: -

CDR3aa: CASSPPNRRYEQYF
CDR3nt: TGTGCCAGCAGCCCCCCCAACAGGAGATACGAGCAGTACTTC
j_gene: TRBJ2-7
d_gene: -
v_gene: TRBV7-9
abundance: -

CDR3aa: CATSRVSRAQGAEQYF
CDR3nt: TGTGCCACCAGCAGAGTGTCGCGAGCGCAGGGGGCCGAGCAGTACTTC
j_gene: TRBJ2-7
d_gene: TRBD1
v_gene: TRBV15
abundance: -

CDR3aa: CASSLSSGGKYNEQFF
CDR3nt: TGTGCCAGCAGTTTAAGTAGCGGGGGAAAATACAATGAGCAGTTCTTC
j_gene: TRBJ2-1
d_gene: TRBD2
v_gene: TRBV27
abundance: -

CDR3aa: CSVDEDSNQPQHF
CDR3nt: TGCAGCGTTGACGAGGACAGCAATCAGCCCCAGCATTTT
j_gene: TRBJ1-5
d_gene: -
v_gene: TRBV29-1
abundance: -

CDR3aa: CASSQDRVGGGQFF
CDR3nt: TGCGCCAGCAGCCAAGATAGAGTGGGGGGCGGGCAGTTCTTC
j_gene: TRBJ2-1
d_gene: -
v_gene: TRBV4-1
abundance: -

CDR3aa: CSVRGTEAFF
CDR3nt: TGCAGTGTCCGCGGGACTGAAGCTTTCTTT
j_gene: TRBJ1-1
d_gene: -
v_gene: TRBV20-1
abundance: -

CDR3aa: CASSLREVANEQFF
CDR3nt: TGCGCCAGCAGCTTGAGGGAGGTAGCGAATGAGCAGTTCTTC
j_gene: TRBJ2-1
d_gene: -
v_gene: TRBV5-1
abundance: -

CDR3aa: CATSDSTYNEQFF
CDR3nt: TGTGCCACCAGTGACTCCACATACAATGAGCAGTTCTTC
j_gene: TRBJ2-1
d_gene: -
v_gene: TRBV24-1
abundance: -

CDR3aa: CSAARDSLTTNEKLFF
CDR3nt: TGCAGTGCTGCGCGGGACAGTCTAACAACTAATGAAAAACTGTTTTTT
j_gene: TRBJ1-4
d_gene: TRBD1
v_gene: TRBV20-1
abundance: -

CDR3aa: CASSLDLDTEAFF
CDR3nt: TGTGCCAGCAGCTTAGATTTAGACACTGAAGCTTTCTTT
j_gene: TRBJ1-1
d_gene: -
v_gene: TRBV11-2
abundance: -

CDR3aa: CADHRAGVTEAFF
CDR3nt: TGTGCAGACCACCGGGCAGGGGTCACTGAAGCTTTCTTT
j_gene: TRBJ1-1
d_gene: -
v_gene: TRBV24-1
abundance: -

CDR3aa: CASSQGSGGGYGYTF
CDR3nt: TGTGCCAGCAGCCAAGGCTCCGGGGGCGGATATGGCTACACCTTC
j_gene: TRBJ1-2
d_gene: -
v_gene: TRBV3-1
abundance: -